The sequence of this T cell receptor beta chain was determined in a study of a mutant IDH1 vaccine in newly diagnosed glioma. For the study at large: The start of vaccination came 4-6 weeks after radiotherapy alone, or with temozolomide cycles. Earlier treatment was radiotherapy, temozolomide, or both, with most getting both.

For this clone: Its cognate antigen is unknown.

V shed 0 bases and J shed 7 bases, with 7 bases lying between them. The CDR3 has 13 amino acids. The V gene's germline CDR1 is MNHEY and CDR2 SMNVEV (reference sequence). Findings of the study overall: It was approximately 93% of patients that developed vaccine-induced immune responses. The authors found pseudoprogression apparently unrelated to changes in top peripheral T cell clonotypes.

Time point reported: week 5, during vaccination. All doses held 300 ug of mutant IDH1 20-mer peptide, with topical imiquimod. Measured with immunoSEQ multiplex PCR; TCRdb has only the in-frame clones, and not every one. The table lists 45,000 to 55,000 clones, just under 80% of them singletons, with 1.5% to 2% in the top ten. This clonotype was sampled from a woman in her forties with glioma. V is TRBV27 and J is TRBJ2-1; D tentatively reads TRBD1 or TRBD2 (5 bases each). Sequencing used PBMCs, obtained from a glioma patient whose treatment included an IDH1 peptide vaccine. The CDR3 reads CASSLSGVNEQFF. CDR3 DNA sequence: TGTGCCAGCAGTTTATCGGGGGTTAATGAGCAGTTCTTC.